Here is one TCR beta chain with its context. Its target is not known. This CDR3 is built from 13 residues. Germline CDR1 SGHTA, CDR2 FQGNSA. V dropped 1 base and J dropped 9; count of bases not matched to a gene: 4. The data were taken from a study of T cell responses to AZD1222 COVID-19 vaccine. Broader study findings: Seropositive AZD1222 recipients at baseline numbered only 5 or 6. Clonal diversity was possibly underestimated, and white British individuals and females predominated among donors. The reported proportion of spike-specific TCRs targeting unmutated variant regions was nearly half. Spike-specific TCR breadth rose after two AZD1222 doses, and depth rose as well.

Method: immunoSEQ multiplex PCR; TCRdb's copy keeps in-frame clones and lacks some. Of roughly 120,000 clones listed, 86% are singletons. The gene calls are TRBV7-2 and TRBJ2-3; TRBD1 agrees at 7 bases. The sample was peripheral blood, taken 28 days after the second AZD1222 dose. The sequence was collected from an adult who received the AZD1222 COVID-19 vaccine. The CDR3 coding sequence is TGTGCCAGCAGCTTAGAGGGGGCCAGAACGCAGTATTTT. Protein product: CASSLEGARTQYF.